This T cell receptor (beta chain) was obtained from a study of T-cell reconstitution after alpha-beta-depleted transplantation in children. Notes on the study in general: Approximately two months post-transplant, alpha-beta T cells reportedly originated from several hundred expanded graft clones.

This sample's TCRbeta library carried unique molecular identifier barcodes. TCRdb called the PCR reads again in MiXCR, with one record for every CDR3 protein. This sample has 300,000 to 400,000 distinct CDR3 sequences; around 15% occur once, and the top ten carry roughly two fifths. A note on this clonotype: Its antigen is unknown.

The CDR3 runs 15 residues. Trimming shortened V by 5 bases and J by 2 bases, and 15 bases separated the two germline ends. CDR1 is MNHNS, CDR2 SASEGT, per germline. Here the sequenced sample was PBMCs, mostly from graft donor cells, taken 360 days after TCRalphabeta/CD19-depleted stem cell transplant. This TCR came from a male patient aged 2 to 9 who had a stem cell transplant for acute lymphoblastic leukemia, so the T cells may come from the graft donor. This chain links TRBV6-1 with TRBJ2-5; no clear D. The CDR3 here is CASSPTLSDQETQYF. The DNA for the CDR3 is TGTGCCAGCAGTCCGACTCTCAGTGATCAAGAGACCCAGTACTTC.